This is a list of T cell receptor beta chains from one sample in a study of shared clonotypes between healthy human individuals. Sequenced by immunoSEQ multiplex PCR; TCRdb stores in-frame clones only, minus some. The data show 740,000 or so clones, with less than 80% seen just once and under 2% held by the top ten. Sequenced material: memory CD4+ T cells sorted from blood. The receptors come from a woman aged 30 to 39 in good health. Each CDR3 is given with its conserved first and last residue. The D gene is left open where the match is weak.

- | TRBJ2-6 | TRBV15 | CATSSWKPGSGANVLTF
- | TRBJ1-1 | TRBV5-6 | CASSLYEGIMNTEAFF
- | TRBJ2-5 | TRBV7-9 | CASSLYGWRSQETQYF
TRBD1 | TRBJ1-1 | TRBV6-6 | CASSLGQGDTEAFF
- | TRBJ2-7 | TRBV2 | CASSDFQGRANEQYF
- | TRBJ1-1 | TRBV10-1 | CASSLTGLNTEAFF
TRBD2 | TRBJ2-2 | TRBV27 | CASRDMREGLGELFF
- | TRBJ2-1 | TRBV14 | CASSLLGGNEQFF
TRBD2 | TRBJ2-1 | TRBV18 | CANSLTSGRARNEQFF
- | TRBJ2-2 | TRBV5-1 | CASSSTPSGNTGELFF
- | TRBJ2-3 | TRBV28 | CASRLVTSTDTQYF
- | TRBJ1-4 | TRBV5-1 | CASSLEAAFNEKLFF
- | TRBJ1-5 | TRBV6-1 | CASSENPGRSNQPQHF
- | TRBJ1-3 | TRBV28 | CASSPGFVGNTIYF
- | TRBJ1-3 | TRBV9 | CASSTRGFGNTIYF
TRBD1 | TRBJ1-5 | TRBV19 | CASSTTQGQGLPHGNQPQHF
- | TRBJ1-2 | TRBV5-6 | CASSLDWGGGYTF
TRBD2 | TRBJ2-2 | TRBV19 | CASSVSGITGELFF
- | TRBJ1-2 | TRBV7-9 | CASSLGEDRANYGYTF
TRBD1 | TRBJ1-2 | TRBV6-1 | CASSEQGQRGYGYTF
- | TRBJ1-3 | TRBV6-1 | CAARGARSSGNTIYF
TRBD1 | TRBJ1-5 | TRBV10-3 | CAIGQGGNQPQHF
- | TRBJ2-4 | TRBV15 | CATSRDRGVQNIQYF
- | TRBJ2-2 | TRBV5-4 | CASSRGDFDTGELFF
- | TRBJ1-5 | TRBV5-4 | CASSAGGGNQPQHF
- | TRBJ2-3 | TRBV25-1 | CASSEMRASTDTQYF
- | TRBJ2-2 | TRBV7-2 | CASSLDKVAGELFF
TRBD2 | TRBJ2-5 | TRBV27 | CASSLASGSSETQYF
TRBD1 | TRBJ2-6 | TRBV10-2 | CASSPGQDAPFSGANVLTF
- | TRBJ1-1 | TRBV28 | CASSRKDTEAFF
- | TRBJ1-1 | TRBV10-3 | CAISESGVTEAFF
- | TRBJ1-4 | TRBV6-1 | CASRSTNEKLFF
TRBD1 | TRBJ2-6 | TRBV7-2 | CASRRQGAYSGANVLTF
- | TRBJ2-7 | TRBV5-1 | CASSQTSNEQYF
TRBD1 | TRBJ2-3 | TRBV15 | CATSRNRDRDTDTQYF
- | TRBJ1-4 | TRBV4-2 | CASSQVGEGNEKLFF
- | TRBJ1-1 | TRBV5-4 | CASSRGNTEAFF
- | TRBJ1-5 | TRBV28 | CAIKSRRGGRPQHF
- | TRBJ2-3 | TRBV5-1 | CASSGRPSTDTQYF
- | TRBJ1-4 | TRBV5-1 | CASSPSGATNEKLFF